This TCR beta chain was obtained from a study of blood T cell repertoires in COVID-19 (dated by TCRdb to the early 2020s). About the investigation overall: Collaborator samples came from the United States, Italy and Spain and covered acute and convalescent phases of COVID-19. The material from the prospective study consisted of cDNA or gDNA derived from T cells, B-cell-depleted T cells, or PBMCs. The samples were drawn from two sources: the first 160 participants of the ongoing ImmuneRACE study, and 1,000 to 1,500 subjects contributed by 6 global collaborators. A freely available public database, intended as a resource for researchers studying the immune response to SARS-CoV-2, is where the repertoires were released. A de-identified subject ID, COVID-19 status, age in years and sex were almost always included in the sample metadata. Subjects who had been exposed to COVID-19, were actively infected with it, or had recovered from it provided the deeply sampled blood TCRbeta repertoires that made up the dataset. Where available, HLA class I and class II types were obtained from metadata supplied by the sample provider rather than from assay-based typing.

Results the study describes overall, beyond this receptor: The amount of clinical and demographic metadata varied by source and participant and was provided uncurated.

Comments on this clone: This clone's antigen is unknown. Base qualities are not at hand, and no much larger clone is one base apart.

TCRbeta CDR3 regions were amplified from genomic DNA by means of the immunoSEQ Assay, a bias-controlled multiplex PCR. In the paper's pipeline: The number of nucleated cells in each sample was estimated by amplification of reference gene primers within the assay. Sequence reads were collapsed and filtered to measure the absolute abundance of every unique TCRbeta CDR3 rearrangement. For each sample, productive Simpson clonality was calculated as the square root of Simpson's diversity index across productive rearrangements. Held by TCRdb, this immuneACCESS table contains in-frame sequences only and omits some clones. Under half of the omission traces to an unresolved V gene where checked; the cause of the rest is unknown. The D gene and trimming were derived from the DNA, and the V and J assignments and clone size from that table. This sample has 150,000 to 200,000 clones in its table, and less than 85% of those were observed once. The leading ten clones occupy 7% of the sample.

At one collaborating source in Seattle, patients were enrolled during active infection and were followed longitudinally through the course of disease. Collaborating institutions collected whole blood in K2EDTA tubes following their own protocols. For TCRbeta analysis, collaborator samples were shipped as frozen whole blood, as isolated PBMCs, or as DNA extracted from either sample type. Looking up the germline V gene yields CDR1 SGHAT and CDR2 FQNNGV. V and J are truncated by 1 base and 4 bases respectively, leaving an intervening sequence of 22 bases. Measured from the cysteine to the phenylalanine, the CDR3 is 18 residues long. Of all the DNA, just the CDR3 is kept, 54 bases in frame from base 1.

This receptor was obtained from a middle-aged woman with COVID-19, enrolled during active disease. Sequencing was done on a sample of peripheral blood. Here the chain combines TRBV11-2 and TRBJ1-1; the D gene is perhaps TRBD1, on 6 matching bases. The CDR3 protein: CASSLVPGWGGGGTEAFF. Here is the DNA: TGTGCCAGCAGCTTAGTTCCCGGCTGGGGGGGAGGGGGCACTGAAGCTTTCTTT.